This TCR beta chain is from a study of CD8 T cells in Susac syndrome. Study outcomes and limitations: It was acknowledged in the study that its TCR sequencing and HLA analysis involved a relatively small number of individuals.

RNA totalling about 0.45 to 1 ug underwent reverse transcription with random hexamers. The authors amplified TCR beta CDR3 across 54 Vbeta and 13 Jbeta using immunoSEQ multiplex PCR. TCRdb passed the immunoSEQ multiplex PCR reads through MiXCR, listing each CDR3 protein once. The table lists approximately 150,000 distinct CDR3 sequences, approximately 95% of them singletons. The study used treatment-naive patients who had stable or active relapsing-remitting disease as multiple sclerosis controls. TEMRA cells were FACS-enriched and CD8+ and CD4+ T cells negatively isolated. As concerns this clonotype: As yet, its antigen is unknown.

The length of the CDR3 is 16 residues. V lost 5 bases, J lost 3 bases, and 13 bases stayed unmatched. V is TRBV12-3 or TRBV12-4 and J is TRBJ2-7, with 7 bases lining up with TRBD1. The receptor was derived from a human donor with multiple sclerosis. Sequences were obtained from CD4+ T cells from PBMCs. This CDR3 is CASSLGTANVLYEQYF. The CDR3 coding sequence is TGTGCCAGCAGTCTCGGGACAGCTAACGTCCTCTACGAGCAGTACTTC.